These 15 T cell receptor beta chains were all obtained from the same sample, sequenced in a study of blood T cells in healthy people across ages (dated by TCRdb to the mid-2010s). Receptor libraries were prepared by 5' RACE. This sample was sequenced with an Illumina HiSeq 2500. The second PCR ran for about 6 to 12 cycles and used a J-beta primer mix along with a sample-barcoded 5' primer. The public reads were quality trimmed at Q25 with fastp and then assembled into clones with MiXCR by TCRdb, keeping productive beta chains. For every CDR3 protein sequence, its rows merge into one entry that carries the most common genes and DNA. The sample table holds about 900,000 distinct CDR3 sequences, of which roughly 43% were seen once. The ten biggest clones cover 13% of the sample. Sequenced input: blood. The source of these receptors is a man between 25 and 39 years old in good health.

A remark on this clonotype: One end of the junction fails to match germline, which may point to a read error. The CDR3 loop reads CAGSYRADNSPLHF. The CDR3 region has the DNA TGTGCCGGCAGTTACAGGGCGGATAATTCACCCCTCCACTTT. The chain couples TRBV6-5 to TRBJ1-6, with D possibly TRBD1 on 6 matching bases. CDR3 length equals 14 residues. Per germline, CDR1 MNHEY and CDR2 SVGAGI.

This clonotype has more than one count but fewer than ten. The V gene is TRBV2, the J gene TRBJ2-1; D not resolved. Trimming took 2 bases from V and 9 from J, leaving 2 bases between them. From germline, CDR1 is SNHLY and CDR2 FYNNEI. There are 10 residues in the CDR3. Written as DNA, the CDR3 is TGTGCCAGCAGTGAATCTGAGCAGTTCTTC. The encoded protein is CASSESEQFF.

This clonotype was seen more than once but under ten times. This sequence joins TRBV10-3 and TRBJ2-7; 12 bases align to TRBD1. V gave up 4 bases and J gave up 4 bases; unmatched junction bases: 5. This CDR3 contains 15 residues. In germline, CDR1 is ENHRY, CDR2 SYGVKD. CDR3 sequence reads: CAISARDRGRYEQYF. CDR3 in DNA: TGTGCCATCAGTGCCCGGGACAGGGGGCGATACGAGCAGTACTTC.

This chain connects TRBV20-1 to TRBJ2-4; a weak D match, TRBD2 (6 bases). The J call could be wrong; TRBJ2-7 is a better fit for the DNA end. This CDR3 is 14 amino acids long. Germline CDR1 DFQATT, CDR2 SNEGSKA (reference sequence). The DNA of the CDR3 is TGCAGTGCTAGTGGGCCCGGGAGTCCCTACGAGCAGTACTTC. It encodes CSASGPGSPYEQYF.

The chain couples TRBV7-3 to TRBJ2-7; a possible D gene is TRBD1 (5 bases). The CDR3 is 13 amino acids. The V end lost 4 bases, the J end lost 9 bases, and 16 bases lay between the germline ends. CDR1 and CDR2 from the germline V gene are SGHTA and FQGTGA. The CDR3: CASSSSDSPRQYF. In DNA form, the CDR3 reads TGTGCCAGCAGCTCCTCCGACAGTCCTCGGCAGTACTTC.

This CDR3 is CATRTGDNEQFF. CDR3 nucleotide sequence: TGTGCCACCAGGACAGGGGACAATGAGCAGTTCTTC. This chain links TRBV24-1 with TRBJ2-1; 8 positions agree with TRBD1. The CDR3 covers 12 residues. Germline V CDR1 and CDR2: KGHDR, SFDVKD. The J segment lost 5 bases and the V segment lost 7 bases, leaving 0 bases of the junction unmatched.

The gene calls are TRBV12-3 or TRBV12-4 and TRBJ2-5, with D perhaps matching TRBD1 or TRBD2 (5 bases each). There are 12 residues in the CDR3. V lost 8 bases, J lost 3 bases, and 10 bases lay in between. The CDR3 here is CASGGREETQYF. The CDR3 nucleotides read TGTGCCAGCGGGGGAAGGGAAGAGACCCAGTACTTC.

This chain links TRBV7-9 with TRBJ2-3; 7 nucleotides agree with TRBD1. The ends lost 5 bases at V and 2 bases at J; junction bases unmatched: 7. The CDR3 extends over 15 amino acids. Looked up from germline, CDR1 is SEHNR and CDR2 is FQNEAQ (reference sequence). The CDR3 DNA reads TGTGCCAGCAGCGATGTTCAGGGGGTCACAGATACGCAGTATTTT. Its protein is CASSDVQGVTDTQYF.

This clonotype has just a few counts. The rearrangement uses TRBV6-1 and TRBJ2-5; D remains ambiguous. The V gene lost 6 bases and the J gene lost 5 bases, with 10 bases spanning the gap. This CDR3 region has 12 residues. Germline values: CDR1 MNHNS, CDR2 SASEGT. The CDR3 sequence: CASRTPQETQYF. The DNA of the CDR3 is TGTGCCAGCAGGACTCCTCAGGAGACCCAGTACTTC.

The chain couples TRBV5-6 to TRBJ1-2; D is ambiguous. Germline V gene data show CDR1 as SGHDT and CDR2 as YYEEEE. CDR3 size: 16 residues. The V end lost 0 bases, the J end lost 1 base, and 13 bases lay between the germline ends. In nucleotides, the CDR3 is TGTGCCAGCAGCTTGGGGTCCGTACGATATAACTATGGCTACACCTTC. Protein product: CASSLGSVRYNYGYTF.

The chain combines TRBV5-1 with TRBJ2-1; D may match TRBD1 or TRBD2 (6 bases each). CDR1 is SGHRS, CDR2 YFSETQ, per germline. V was cut by 2 bases and J by 0 bases, with 12 bases left in between. The CDR3 totals 16 residues. This CDR3 reads CASSLRGESSYNEQFF. In DNA, the CDR3 is TGCGCCAGCAGCTTAAGGGGGGAGAGCTCCTACAATGAGCAGTTCTTC. Full variable domain (remainder filled in from reference TRBV5-1 and TRBJ2-1): KAGVTQTPRYLIKTRGQQVTLSCSPISGHRSVSWYQQTPGQGLQFLFEYFSETQRNKGNFPGRFSGRQFSNSRSEMNVSTLELGDSALYLCASSLRGESSYNEQFFGPGTRLTVL.

The J gene is TRBJ1-2, the V gene TRBV6-6; tentative D call: TRBD1 (5 bases). CDR1 MNHNY and CDR2 SVGAGI come from the germline V gene (reference sequence). There are 16 residues in the CDR3. V gave up 0 bases and J gave up 8 bases, with 19 bases separating them. CDR3 sequence (DNA): TGTGCCAGCAGTTACTCGTCCGGGGCAGGAGCTAGGGGCTACACCTTC. Translated: CASSYSSGAGARGYTF.

This clonotype was observed once. The genes are TRBV20-1 and TRBJ2-1; 11 nucleotides align to TRBD2. Losses at the gene ends were 5 bases for V and 7 bases for J; bases not matched to a gene: 10. CDR1 and CDR2 from the germline V gene are DFQATT and SNEGSKA (reference sequence). CDR3 size: 15 residues. DNA of the CDR3: TGCAGTGCTCCTGGTCTAGCGGGGGGTAGGAATGAGCAGTTCTTC. This translates into CSAPGLAGGRNEQFF.

The chain has TRBV27 and TRBJ1-5; 7 bases are a match to TRBD1. V was pared by 7 bases and J by 5 bases, with 14 bases of the junction left unmatched. This CDR3 has 16 amino acids. Per germline, CDR1 MNHEY and CDR2 SMNVEV (reference sequence). The CDR3 loop reads CASTVGVDRRYQPQHF. The CDR3 coding sequence is TGTGCCAGCACCGTAGGGGTGGACAGGAGATATCAGCCCCAGCATTTT.

The chain recombines TRBV7-2 with TRBJ1-3; D is ambiguous. This CDR3 is built from 14 residues. Trimming left V 5 bases short and J 0 bases short, with 8 bases between. The germline CDR1 and CDR2 sequences are SGHTA and FQGNSA. This CDR3 reads CASSQMGSGNTIYF. As DNA, the CDR3 is TGTGCCAGCAGCCAAATGGGCTCTGGAAACACCATATATTTT.